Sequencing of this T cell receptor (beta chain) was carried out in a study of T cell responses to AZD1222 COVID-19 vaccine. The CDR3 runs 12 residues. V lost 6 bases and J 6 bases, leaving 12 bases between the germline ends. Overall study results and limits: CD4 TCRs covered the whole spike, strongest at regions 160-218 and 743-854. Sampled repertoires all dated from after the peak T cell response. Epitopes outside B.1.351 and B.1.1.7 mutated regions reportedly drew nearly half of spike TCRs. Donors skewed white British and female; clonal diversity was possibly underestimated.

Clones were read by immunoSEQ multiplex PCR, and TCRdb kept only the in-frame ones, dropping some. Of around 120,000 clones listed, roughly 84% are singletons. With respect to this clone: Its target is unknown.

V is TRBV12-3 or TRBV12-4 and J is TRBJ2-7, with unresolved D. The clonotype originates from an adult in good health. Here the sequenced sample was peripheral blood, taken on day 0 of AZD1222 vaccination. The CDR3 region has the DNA TGTGCCAGCAGGAGAGGCGAGCTCGAGCAGTACTTC. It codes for CASRRGELEQYF.